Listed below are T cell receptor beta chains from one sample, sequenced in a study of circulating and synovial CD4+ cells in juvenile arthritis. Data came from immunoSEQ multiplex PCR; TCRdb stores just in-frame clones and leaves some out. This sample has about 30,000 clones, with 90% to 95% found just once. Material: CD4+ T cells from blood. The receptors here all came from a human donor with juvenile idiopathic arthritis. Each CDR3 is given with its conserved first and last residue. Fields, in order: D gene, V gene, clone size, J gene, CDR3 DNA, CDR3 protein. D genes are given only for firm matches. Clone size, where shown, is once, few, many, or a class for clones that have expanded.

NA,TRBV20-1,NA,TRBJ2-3,TGCGGAGCCAGGGGCTCAGATACGCAGTATTTT,CGARGSDTQYF
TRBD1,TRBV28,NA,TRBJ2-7,TGTGCCAGCCGCGGACAGGGTCCCTACGAGCAGTACTTC,CASRGQGPYEQYF
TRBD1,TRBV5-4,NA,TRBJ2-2,TGTGCCAGCAGCTCTTCCCCGACAGGGTTTGGCGGGGAGCTGTTTTTT,CASSSSPTGFGGELFF
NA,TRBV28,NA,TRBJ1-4,TGTGCCAGCAGTTTAGTTACAGGCGATAATGAAAAACTGTTTTTT,CASSLVTGDNEKLFF
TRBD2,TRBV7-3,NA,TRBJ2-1,TGTGCCAGCAGTTTAGGACTAGCGGGACTGAATGAGCAGTTCTTC,CASSLGLAGLNEQFF
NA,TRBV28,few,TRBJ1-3,TGTGCCAGCAGTTTACAGGGGAAGGGCTCTGGAAACACCATATATTTT,CASSLQGKGSGNTIYF
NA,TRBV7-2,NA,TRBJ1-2,TGTGCCAGCAGCTTAGTTACAGGGCCCAGCTATGGCTACACCTTC,CASSLVTGPSYGYTF
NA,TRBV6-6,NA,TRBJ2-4,TGTGCCAGCAGTTACTACAGGGCAGCGGACATTCAGTACTTC,CASSYYRAADIQYF
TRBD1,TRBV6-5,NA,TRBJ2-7,TGTGCCAGCAGTTACTCGTACAGGGGTCAGACCTACGAGCAGTACTTC,CASSYSYRGQTYEQYF
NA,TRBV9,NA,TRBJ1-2,TGTGCCAGCAGCGTATTAATCATTGTGGCCGAGGATCGTAACTATGGCTACACCTTC,CASSVLIIVAEDRNYGYTF
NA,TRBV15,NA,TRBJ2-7,TGTGCCACCAGCAGGGGGGACTCAATCCCTAGCTCCTACGAGCAGTACTTC,CATSRGDSIPSSYEQYF
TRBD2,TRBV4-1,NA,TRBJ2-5,TGCGCCAGCAGCCGAGGACTAGCGGGAGGGCCGGGGCAAGAGACCCAGTACTTC,CASSRGLAGGPGQETQYF
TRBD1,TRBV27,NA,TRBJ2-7,TGTGCCAGCCGACAGGGCCCAAGGAGCTCCTACGAGCAGTACTTC,CASRQGPRSSYEQYF
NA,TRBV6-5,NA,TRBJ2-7,TGTGCCAGCAGCCATCAGGGCTACGAGCAGTACTTC,CASSHQGYEQYF
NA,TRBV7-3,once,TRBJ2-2,TGTGCCAGCAGCTCCGAGGGCACGAACACCGGGGAGCTGTTTTTT,CASSSEGTNTGELFF
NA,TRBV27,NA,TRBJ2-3,TGTGCCAGCAGGCAGGGAATGGCTTTTGCTACAGATACGCAGTATTTT,CASRQGMAFATDTQYF
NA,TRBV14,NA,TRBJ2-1,TGTGCCAGCAGCCAAGAGAGGTCGGGGAAGCAGTTCTTC,CASSQERSGKQFF
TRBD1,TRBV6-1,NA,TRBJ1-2,TGTGCCAGCATAATACGACAGGGGGCGAAGGGCTACACCTTC,CASIIRQGAKGYTF
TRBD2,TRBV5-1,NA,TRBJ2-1,TGCGCCAGCAGCTTGGTGGGGGGAGGGCCCTACAATGAGCAGTTCTTC,CASSLVGGGPYNEQFF
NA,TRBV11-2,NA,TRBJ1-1,TGTGCCAGCAGCTTAGGATGGACCCGAGACTACTACACTGAAGCTTTCTTT,CASSLGWTRDYYTEAFF
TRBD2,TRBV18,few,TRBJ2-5,TGTGCCAGCTCACGAACGACTAGCGGGCAAGAGACCCAGTACTTC,CASSRTTSGQETQYF
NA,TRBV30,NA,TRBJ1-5,TGTGCCTTTTCGCCTGGGACATGGATTAGCAATCAGCCCCAGCATTTT,CAFSPGTWISNQPQHF
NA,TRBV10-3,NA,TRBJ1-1,TGTGCCATCAGTGGACAGGAGAACACTGAAGCTTTCTTT,CAISGQENTEAFF
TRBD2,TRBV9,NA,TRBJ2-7,TGTGCCAGCAGCGTAGACCGGGGGGGCGAGGAGCAGTACTTC,CASSVDRGGEEQYF
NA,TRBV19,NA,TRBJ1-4,TGTGCCAGTAGTACACCAGGGATCCGGGATGAAAAACTGTTTTTT,CASSTPGIRDEKLFF
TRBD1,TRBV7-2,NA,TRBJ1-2,TGTGCCAGCAGCCCATCAGGGGGCTATGGCTACACCTTC,CASSPSGGYGYTF
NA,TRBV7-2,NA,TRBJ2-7,TGTGCCAGCAGCTCTTTCCACGAGCAGTACTTC,CASSSFHEQYF
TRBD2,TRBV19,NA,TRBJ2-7,TGTGCCAGTAGTACTAGCGGGAGTAGACACGAGCAGTACTTC,CASSTSGSRHEQYF
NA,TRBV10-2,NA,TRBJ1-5,TGCGCCAGCAGTGTTCAGGGCGGTCAGCCCCAGCATTTT,CASSVQGGQPQHF
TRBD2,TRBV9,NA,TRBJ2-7,TGTGCCAGCAGCGTAGGACTAGCGGCGCCCTTCGAAAAGGACTACGAGCAGTACTTC,CASSVGLAAPFEKDYEQYF
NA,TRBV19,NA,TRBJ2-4,TGTGCCAGTAGTTCCCTCGGGGGTGGGGACATTCAGTACTTC,CASSSLGGGDIQYF
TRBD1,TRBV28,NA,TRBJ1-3,TGTGCCAGCAGCACCGGAGGAATACAGGGGTTAATCGGAAACACCATATATTTT,CASSTGGIQGLIGNTIYF
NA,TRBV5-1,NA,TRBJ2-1,TGCGCCAGCAGCTTGAGGTACGGGAATGAGCAGTTCTTC,CASSLRYGNEQFF
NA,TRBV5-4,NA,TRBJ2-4,TGTGCCAGCAGCTTGGGGGACAATTTAGCCAAAAACATTCAGTACTTC,CASSLGDNLAKNIQYF
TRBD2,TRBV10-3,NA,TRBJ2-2,TGTGCCAGCTGCTCCGGGACTAGCGTCACCGGGGAGCTGTTTTTT,CASCSGTSVTGELFF
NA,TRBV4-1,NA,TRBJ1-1,TGCGCCAGCAGCCAATTAACCCCCGGGTACACTGAAGCTTTCTTT,CASSQLTPGYTEAFF
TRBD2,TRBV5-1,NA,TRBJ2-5,TGCGCCAGCAGCTGGGGGACTAGCGGAGGGGCGAGGAGAGAGACCCAGTACTTC,CASSWGTSGGARRETQYF
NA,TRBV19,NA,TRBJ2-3,TGTGCCAGTAGTATCGGACAGTTCACAGATACGCAGTATTTT,CASSIGQFTDTQYF
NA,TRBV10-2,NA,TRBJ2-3,TGCGCCAGCAGATTACAGGGAATAGATACGCAGTATTTT,CASRLQGIDTQYF
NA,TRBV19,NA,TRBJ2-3,TGTGCCAGTAGTATAAGGCCCAGGGGCACAGATACGCAGTATTTT,CASSIRPRGTDTQYF
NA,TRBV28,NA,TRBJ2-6,TGTGCCAGCAGTTTGATTAGGGGGGGTGGTGGGGCCAACGTCCTGACTTTC,CASSLIRGGGGANVLTF
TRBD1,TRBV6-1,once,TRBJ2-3,TGTGCCAGCAGTCAAGCCCCCGGACAGGGGGCAATAGATACGCAGTATTTT,CASSQAPGQGAIDTQYF
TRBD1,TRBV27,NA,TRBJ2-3,TGTGCCAGCAGCCGACAGGGAAACACAGATACGCAGTATTTT,CASSRQGNTDTQYF
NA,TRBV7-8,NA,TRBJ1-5,TGTGCCAGCAGCTTAGGGGGGCCGATCAATCAGCCCCAGCATTTT,CASSLGGPINQPQHF
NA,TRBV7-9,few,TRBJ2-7,TGTGCCAGCAGCTTAGAATCCTACTACGAGCAGTACTTC,CASSLESYYEQYF
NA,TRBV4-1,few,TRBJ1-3,TGCGCCAGCAGCCAGCAGGGCCTCACAAACAGCGGAAACACCATATATTTT,CASSQQGLTNSGNTIYF
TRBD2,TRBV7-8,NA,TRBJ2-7,TGTGCCAGCAGCTTCTCCACCCGGACTAGCGCCCACTACGAGCAGTACTTC,CASSFSTRTSAHYEQYF
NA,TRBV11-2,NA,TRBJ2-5,TGTGCCAGCAGCTGGGCTTTTGCGAGCCGGCGGGGAGAGACCCAGTACTTC,CASSWAFASRRGETQYF
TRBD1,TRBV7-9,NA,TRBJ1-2,TGTGCCAGCACCGGGGGGACAGGGTGGTATGGCTACACCTTC,CASTGGTGWYGYTF
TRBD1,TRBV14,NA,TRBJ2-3,TGTGCCAGCAGCCAGCTACCGGGACAGGGGGAGACAGATACGCAGTATTTT,CASSQLPGQGETDTQYF
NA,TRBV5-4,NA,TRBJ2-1,TGTGCCAGCAGACAGGAGGGCGCGGGTGAGCAGTTCTTC,CASRQEGAGEQFF
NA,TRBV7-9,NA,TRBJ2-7,TGTGCCAGCAGCCCCACAGGGTCTAGCTCCTACGAGCAGTACTTC,CASSPTGSSSYEQYF
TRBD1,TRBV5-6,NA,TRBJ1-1,TGTGCCAGCAGCTTGGATGGGCTAGGGGACAGGGGTTATGGTGAAGCTTTCTTT,CASSLDGLGDRGYGEAFF
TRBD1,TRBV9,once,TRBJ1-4,TGTGCCAGCAGCGTAGGAGGGGGCCCTAGGGAAAAACTGTTTTTT,CASSVGGGPREKLFF
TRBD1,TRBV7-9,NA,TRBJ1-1,TGTGCCAGCAGTGACCCCAGGGGGATTCTAAGAATGAACACTGAAGCTTTCTTT,CASSDPRGILRMNTEAFF
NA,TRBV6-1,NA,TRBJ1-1,TGTGCCAGCAGCGACCTGGGGGGAGACGCTGAAGCTTTCTTT,CASSDLGGDAEAFF
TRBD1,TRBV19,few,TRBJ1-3,TGTGCCAGTAGTTATGCCGGGACAGGGTTCGGAAACACCATATATTTT,CASSYAGTGFGNTIYF
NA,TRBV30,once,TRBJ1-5,TGTGCCTGGGGAGAGGCGTTGCGGCCCCAGCATTTT,CAWGEALRPQHF
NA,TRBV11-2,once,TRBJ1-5,TGTGCCAGCAGCCCTGGGGAGGGGAGCAATCAGCCCCAGCATTTT,CASSPGEGSNQPQHF